The 6 T cell receptor beta chains below were found in one sample sequenced in a study of T cell repertoires in cytomegalovirus infection. TCRdb reanalysed the reads using MiXCR and keeps one entry per CDR3 protein. Here the sample spans approximately 76,000 distinct CDR3 sequences, approximately 39% being singletons. No antigens are known for them. Here the sequenced sample was CD8+ T cells from cultured PBMCs, taken from culture after CMV antigen stimulation. Every receptor here comes from a human donor in good health (CMV status not recorded). Some clones in this sample may be carry-over from other donors' samples.

This clonotype was counted between two and nine times. The chain has TRBV27 and TRBJ1-5; D possibly corresponds to TRBD1 (5 bases). Trimming took 0 bases from V and 5 from J, leaving 8 bases between them. The CDR3 is 14 residues long. Germline CDR1 reads MNHEY; CDR2 reads SMNVEV (reference sequence). The CDR3 sequence: CASSLSAGDQPQHF. The CDR3 DNA reads as TGTGCCAGCAGTTTATCGGCGGGGGATCAGCCCCAGCATTTT.

This chain connects TRBV6-2 or TRBV6-3 to TRBJ1-2; D not certain. This CDR3 region has 12 residues. Germline V CDR1 and CDR2: MNHEY, SVGEGT. The germline V and J ends were trimmed by 6 bases and 5 bases, with 10 bases remaining between them. The CDR3 DNA sequence: TGTGCCAGCAGCCCGTCCATATATGGCTACACCTTC. As protein: CASSPSIYGYTF.

This chain connects TRBV7-6 to TRBJ2-5, with a tentative D call TRBD2 (6 bases). Trimming cost V 1 base and J 2 bases, with 14 bases left between them. CDR3 length equals 16 residues. Looked up from germline, CDR1 is SGHVS and CDR2 is FNYEAQ. CDR3 protein: CASSLEEGPVQETQYF. For the CDR3, the DNA is TGTGCCAGCAGCTTAGAGGAGGGACCGGTGCAAGAGACCCAGTACTTC.

The CDR3 DNA sequence: TGCGCCAGCAGCCAAGACACCACTGACAGGGTCTTCACTGAAGCTTTCTTT. Protein sequence: CASSQDTTDRVFTEAFF. V usage is TRBV4-3 and J usage is TRBJ1-1, with 7 bases matching TRBD1. The trim removed 0 bases at V and 4 bases at J, leaving 11 bases unmatched. The CDR3 is 17 amino acids. In germline, CDR1 is LGHNA, CDR2 YSLEER.

This clonotype was seen a handful of times. The chain employs TRBV6-2 or TRBV6-3 and TRBJ2-3; TRBD1 matches 8 bases. The junction had 13 bases not matched to a gene; V was cut back by 0 bases and J by 2 bases. The CDR3 consists of 19 residues. In germline, CDR1 is MNHEY, CDR2 SVGEGT. CDR3 in amino acids: CASSYSAGTGTAFTDTQYF. CDR3 coding DNA: TGTGCCAGCAGTTACTCGGCCGGGACAGGAACCGCTTTCACAGATACGCAGTATTTT.

In this sample, this clonotype turned up many times. The rearrangement uses TRBV7-9 and TRBJ1-4; 8 bases fit TRBD1. Per germline, CDR1 SEHNR and CDR2 FQNEAQ (reference sequence). J was trimmed by 7 bases and V by 3 bases; bases with no gene match: 4. CDR3 length: 14 amino acids. The CDR3 bases are TGTGCCAGCAGCTTCAGGGGGCTTGGTGAAAAACTGTTTTTT. It translates to CASSFRGLGEKLFF.